This TCR beta chain was captured in a study of shared clonotypes between healthy human individuals. For the study at large: CD4 naive cells filled three plates per donor, CD4 memory three, CD8 naive two and CD8 memory one.

Positive CCR7 selection of CD45RO-negative cells yielded the naive CD8 cells, and terminally differentiated effector memory CD45RA+ cells were excluded. CDR1 is MNHEY, CDR2 SMNVEV, per germline (reference sequence). The CDR3 covers 15 residues. Trimming removed 2 bases from V and 5 bases from J; junction bases left unmatched: 5. Using 200 ng DNA, tens of thousands of T cell genomes, the sorted-subset replicate PCRs were run. Original analysis: Filtering differed since immunoSEQ provided only junctions, with no quality scores. Only in-frame clones appear in the TCRdb table, and some are missing; sequencing was by immunoSEQ multiplex PCR. V, J and clone size are taken as reported in that table, and D and trimming were inferred from the DNA itself. The sample yields just over 2,000,000 clones, approximately 94% seen once.

V gene TRBV27 combines with J gene TRBJ2-1; 8 bases agree with TRBD2. Material for sequencing was naive CD8+ T cells sorted from blood. The sequence came from a man between 18 and 35 years old in good health. DNA of the CDR3: TGTGCCAGCAGTTTAAGTAGCGGGGCGCACAATGAGCAGTTCTTC. Translated: CASSLSSGAHNEQFF.